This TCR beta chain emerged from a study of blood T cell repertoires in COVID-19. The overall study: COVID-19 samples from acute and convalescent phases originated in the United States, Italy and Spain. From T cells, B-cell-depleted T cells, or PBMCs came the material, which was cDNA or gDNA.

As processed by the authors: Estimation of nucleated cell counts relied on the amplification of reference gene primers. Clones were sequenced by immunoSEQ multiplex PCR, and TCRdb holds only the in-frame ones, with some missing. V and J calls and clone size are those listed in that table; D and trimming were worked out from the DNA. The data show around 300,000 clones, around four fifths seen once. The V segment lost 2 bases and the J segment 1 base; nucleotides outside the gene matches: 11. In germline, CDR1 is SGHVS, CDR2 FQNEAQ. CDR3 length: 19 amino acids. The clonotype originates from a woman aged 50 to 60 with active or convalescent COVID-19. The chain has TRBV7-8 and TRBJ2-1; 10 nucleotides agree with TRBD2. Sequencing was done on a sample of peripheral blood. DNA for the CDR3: TGTGCCAGCAGCTTAAGGGCTAGCGGGAGCCCTAAATCCTACAATGAGCAGTTCTTC. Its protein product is CASSLRASGSPKSYNEQFF. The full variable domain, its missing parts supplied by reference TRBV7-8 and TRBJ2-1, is GAGVSQSPRYKVAKRGQDVALRCDPISGHVSLFWYQQALGQGPEFLTYFQNEAQLDKSGLPSDRFFAERPEGSVSTLKIQRTQQEDSAVYLCASSLRASGSPKSYNEQFFGPGTRLTVL.